Below are 32 T cell receptor beta chains sequenced from a single sample in a study of blood T cell repertoires in COVID-19. Clones were sequenced by immunoSEQ multiplex PCR, and TCRdb holds only the in-frame ones, with some missing. The sample contains 50,000 to 60,000 clones, about nine tenths of which appear only once. Sequences were obtained from peripheral blood. These receptor sequences come from a man aged 35 to 55 with acute or convalescent COVID-19.

This chain joins TRBV5-1 and TRBJ2-7; TRBD2 aligns across 10 bases. The germline gives CDR1 SGHRS, CDR2 YFSETQ. The CDR3 length is 15 residues. The ends lost 0 bases at V and 4 bases at J; junction bases unmatched: 4. The CDR3: CASSLAASGSYEQYF. The CDR3 DNA sequence: TGCGCCAGCAGCTTGGCAGCTAGCGGGAGTTACGAGCAGTACTTC.

The V gene is TRBV7-9, the J gene TRBJ1-1; D uncertain. CDR1 and CDR2 from the germline V gene are SEHNR and FQNEAQ (reference sequence). The CDR3 spans 12 residues. The ends were cut back, 3 bases at V and 2 bases at J, with 4 bases in the middle. CDR3 coding DNA: TGTGCCAGCAGCTTCAGTAACACTGAAGCTTTCTTT. It specifies CASSFSNTEAFF. Complete variable domain (other parts from reference TRBV7-9 and TRBJ1-1): DTGVSQNPRHKITKRGQNVTFRCDPISEHNRLYWYRQTLGQGPEFLTYFQNEAQLEKSRLLSDRFSAERPKGSFSTLEIQRTEQGDSAMYLCASSFSNTEAFFGQGTRLTVV.

The V and J genes are TRBV7-2 and TRBJ2-1; the D gene is possibly TRBD1 (5 bases). Per germline, CDR1 SGHTA and CDR2 FQGNSA. Trimming stripped 4 bases from V and 10 bases from J, with 14 bases between. The CDR3 runs to 13 residues. The CDR3 loop is CASSSKTGWEQFF. In DNA form, the CDR3 reads TGTGCCAGCAGCTCGAAAACAGGTTGGGAGCAGTTCTTC. The full variable domain, completed using reference TRBV7-2 and TRBJ2-1, is GAGVSQSPSNKVTEKGKDVELRCDPISGHTALYWYRQSLGQGLEFLIYFQGNSAPDKSGLPSDRFSAERTGGSVSTLTIQRTQQEDSAVYLCASSSKTGWEQFFGPGTRLTVL.

The chain combines TRBV7-7 with TRBJ2-1, with a possible D match to TRBD1 (5 bases). The CDR3 has 13 residues. V shed 5 bases and J shed 8 bases, with 13 bases lying between them. The germline V gene encodes CDR1 SSHAT and CDR2 FNYEAQ (reference sequence). The CDR3 sequence: CASSQGVSDEQFF. CDR3 coding DNA: TGTGCCAGCAGCCAAGGGGTTTCAGATGAGCAGTTCTTC.

This clone has just a few counts. The chain links TRBV5-1 to TRBJ1-1; no definite D call. CDR1 and CDR2 (germline): SGHRS, YFSETQ. This CDR3 region has 15 residues. V shed 3 bases and J shed 1 base, with 13 bases lying between them. CDR3 in DNA: TGCGCCAGCAGCTCACGGGGTATCCAGAACACTGAAGCTTTCTTT. It encodes CASSSRGIQNTEAFF.

The J gene is TRBJ2-3, the V gene TRBV5-6; possible D gene TRBD2, 5 bases. V shed 4 bases and J shed 0 bases, with 12 bases lying between them. The CDR3 has 15 amino acids. Germline assignment: CDR1 SGHDT and CDR2 YYEEEE. This chain's CDR3 is CASSPYIASTDTQYF. The CDR3 nucleotides are TGTGCCAGCAGCCCGTATATAGCGAGCACAGATACGCAGTATTTT.

Here the CDR3 reads CASSLEGGGGYGYTF. The CDR3 bases are TGTGCCAGCAGCTTAGAAGGGGGCGGCGGCTATGGCTACACCTTC. The V gene is TRBV7-9, the J gene TRBJ1-2, with 7 bases fitting TRBD1. V was clipped by 1 base and J by 4 bases; unmatched bases: 6. Germline V gene data show CDR1 as SEHNR and CDR2 as FQNEAQ (reference sequence). This CDR3 contains 15 residues.

The chain has TRBV29-1 and TRBJ2-7; 7 bases fit TRBD1. CDR3 length equals 12 residues. Germline V lookup: CDR1 SQVTM, CDR2 ANQGSEA. The V and J ends lost 5 bases and 6 bases, in that order; junction bases with no gene match: 7. The CDR3 here is CSVLGRGSEQYF. DNA of the CDR3: TGCAGCGTTTTGGGCAGGGGGAGCGAGCAGTACTTC.

The V and J genes are TRBV19 and TRBJ1-5, with D possibly TRBD1 on 6 matching bases. Germline V lookup: CDR1 LNHDA, CDR2 SQIVND (reference sequence). This CDR3 comprises 17 residues. V lost 5 bases to trimming and J lost 4 bases, with 21 bases between them. The CDR3 DNA follows: TGTGCCAGTAGTCCCGGGGCCCTGGACAGACTGAATCAGCCCCAGCATTTT. It yields the protein CASSPGALDRLNQPQHF.

The V gene is TRBV11-2, the J gene TRBJ2-5, with 7 bases matching TRBD1. V dropped 4 bases and J dropped 2; count of bases not matched to a gene: 4. From germline, CDR1 is SGHAT and CDR2 FQNNGV. This CDR3 is 14 amino acids long. The chain's CDR3 is CASSYHRGQETQYF. The CDR3 nucleotides read TGTGCCAGCAGCTATCACAGGGGACAAGAGACCCAGTACTTC.

This clone has only one observation. The genes are TRBV29-1 and TRBJ1-1, with TRBD1 identical over 9 bases. The V segment lost 2 bases and the J segment 8 bases; nucleotides outside the gene matches: 6. Germline V gives CDR1 SQVTM, CDR2 ANQGSEA. The CDR3 consists of 13 residues. The CDR3 protein is CSVEPQGTGEAFF. For the CDR3, the DNA is TGCAGCGTTGAACCCCAGGGGACAGGGGAAGCTTTCTTT. Drawing the rest from reference TRBV29-1 and TRBJ1-1, the complete variable domain is SAVISQKPSRDICQRGTSLTIQCQVDSQVTMMFWYRQQPGQSLTLIATANQGSEATYESGFVIDKFPISRPNLTFSTLTVSNMSPEDSSIYLCSVEPQGTGEAFFGQGTRLTVV.

The V call is TRBV6-5, the J call TRBJ2-1; TRBD2 agrees at 9 bases. In germline, CDR1 is MNHEY, CDR2 SVGAGI. Trimming removed 4 bases from V and 1 base from J; junction bases left unmatched: 5. CDR3 length equals 16 residues. The CDR3 DNA sequence: TGTGCCAGCAGTTCGCCGAGCGGGGGGTCCTACAATGAGCAGTTCTTC. This codes for CASSSPSGGSYNEQFF.

This rearrangement joins TRBV2 to TRBJ2-3, with D possibly matching TRBD2 (5 bases). This CDR3 comprises 13 residues. Per the germline V gene, CDR1 is SNHLY and CDR2 is FYNNEI. V was cut by 6 bases and J by 4 bases, with 11 bases left in between. The CDR3 region is CASSGLSADTQYF. In nucleotides, the CDR3 is TGTGCCAGCAGCGGGCTTAGCGCAGATACGCAGTATTTT.

CDR3 sequence reads: CASSQPGFMNTEAFF. CDR3 DNA: TGTGCCAGCAGCCAACCAGGGTTTATGAACACTGAAGCTTTCTTT. This chain connects TRBV3-1 (or the pseudogene TRBV3-2) to TRBJ1-1; possibly TRBD1 for D (5 bases). Trimming cost V 2 bases and J 0 bases, with 10 bases left between them. CDR3 size: 15 residues. The germline gives CDR1 LGHDT, CDR2 YNNKEL (reference sequence).

The V and J genes are TRBV5-6 and TRBJ1-1, with D possibly matching TRBD1 (6 bases). Germline V gene data show CDR1 as SGHDT and CDR2 as YYEEEE. V gave up 5 bases and J gave up 0 bases, with 8 bases separating them. The CDR3 sequence is 13 residues long. CDR3 region: CASSGTLNTEAFF. The CDR3, as DNA: TGTGCCAGCAGTGGGACATTGAACACTGAAGCTTTCTTT.

This sequence joins TRBV27 and TRBJ1-5; D perhaps matches TRBD1 (5 bases). CDR1 is MNHEY and CDR2 is SMNVEV in the germline V gene (reference sequence). This CDR3 spans 18 amino acids. Between the trimmed V and J ends, which lost 3 bases and 6 bases, there was a span of 24 bases. DNA of the CDR3: TGTGCCAGCAGTTTGGACCCCTTTGGGGGGGAAGACGGTCAGCCCCAGCATTTT. Encoded protein: CASSLDPFGGEDGQPQHF.

CDR3 DNA: TGTGCCAGCTCACCACCATCTGAAGCGAATTCACCCCTCCACTTT. Amino acid sequence: CASSPPSEANSPLHF. The V gene is TRBV18, the J gene TRBJ1-6, with no clear D. The CDR3 spans 15 residues. Deletions cut 0 bases from V and 7 bases from J, with 10 bases between. Germline V gene lookup returns CDR1 KGHSH and CDR2 LQKENI.

The chain uses TRBV7-2 and TRBJ2-5, with TRBD2 matching 13 bases. V shed 4 bases and J 5 bases; nucleotides not matched to a gene: 7. CDR1 and CDR2 (germline): SGHTA, FQGNSA. The CDR3 has 16 residues. Here the CDR3 reads CASSWGGTSGIETQYF. The CDR3, as DNA: TGTGCCAGCAGCTGGGGAGGGACTAGCGGGATTGAGACCCAGTACTTC.

The rearrangement uses TRBV3-1 (or the pseudogene TRBV3-2) and TRBJ1-4, with 8 nucleotides matching TRBD1. The V gene's germline CDR1 is LGHDT and CDR2 YNNKEL (reference sequence). The CDR3 length is 15 residues. V lost 1 base to trimming and J lost 5 bases; unmatched junction nucleotides: 3. CDR3 sequence: CASSQVWTGNEKLFF. CDR3 nucleotides: TGTGCCAGCAGCCAAGTTTGGACAGGGAATGAAAAACTGTTTTTT.

CDR3 sequence: CASSYRAGGAYEQYF. For the CDR3, the DNA is TGTGCCAGCAGTTACCGAGCGGGAGGAGCCTACGAGCAGTACTTC. The chain has TRBV6-5 and TRBJ2-7; 9 bases are a match to TRBD2. CDR1 and CDR2 (germline): MNHEY, SVGAGI. The J segment lost 2 bases and the V segment lost 2 bases, leaving 4 bases of the junction unmatched. CDR3 length: 15 residues.

This chain joins TRBV11-2 and TRBJ2-1, with D hard to call. V was clipped by 5 bases and J by 8 bases, with 10 bases between them. Germline loops: CDR1 SGHAT, CDR2 FQNNGV. There are 12 residues in the CDR3. The CDR3 DNA follows: TGTGCCAGCAGCCACGGTTTAGATGAGCAGTTCTTC. Amino acid sequence: CASSHGLDEQFF.

CDR3 sequence: CASSPRSGRAIGEQFF. CDR3 in DNA: TGTGCCAGCAGCCCACGAAGCGGGAGGGCCATTGGTGAGCAGTTCTTC. The J gene is TRBJ2-1, the V gene TRBV11-2; TRBD2 matches 10 bases. V dropped 5 bases and J dropped 9; count of bases not matched to a gene: 13. The germline CDR1 and CDR2 sequences are SGHAT and FQNNGV. The CDR3 consists of 16 residues.

The rearrangement uses TRBV18 and TRBJ1-5; D is unresolved. The CDR3 totals 15 residues. Germline lookup yields CDR1 KGHSH and CDR2 LQKENI. With 1 base removed from V and 0 bases from J, the gap between germline ends came to 7 bases. This chain's CDR3 is CASSPRGGSNQPQHF. The CDR3 DNA reads TGTGCCAGCTCACCACGAGGAGGTAGCAATCAGCCCCAGCATTTT.

The J gene is TRBJ1-1, the V gene TRBV12-3 or TRBV12-4; 9 positions match TRBD1. The length of the CDR3 is 13 residues. Trimming took 10 bases from V and 5 from J; bases not matched to a gene: 8. CDR3 bases: TGTGCCACCACGACAGGGGGAAGAACTGAAGCTTTCTTT. Translation gives CATTTGGRTEAFF.

The chain couples TRBV7-2 to TRBJ1-1; D perhaps matches TRBD1 (6 bases). This CDR3 is built from 13 residues. Trimming removed 4 bases at V and 3 bases at J, with 9 bases between. In germline, CDR1 is SGHTA, CDR2 FQGNSA. The CDR3 region is CASSYQGHTEAFF. The CDR3 nucleotides are TGTGCCAGCAGCTATCAGGGGCACACTGAAGCTTTCTTT. Filled out from reference TRBV7-2 and TRBJ1-1, the complete variable domain reads GAGVSQSPSNKVTEKGKDVELRCDPISGHTALYWYRQSLGQGLEFLIYFQGNSAPDKSGLPSDRFSAERTGGSVSTLTIQRTQQEDSAVYLCASSYQGHTEAFFGQGTRLTVV.

V and J are TRBV7-3 and TRBJ2-3, with 9 bases identical to TRBD2. J was trimmed by 5 bases and V by 1 base; bases with no gene match: 7. The germline gives CDR1 SGHTA, CDR2 FQGTGA. This CDR3 contains 16 residues. The CDR3 reads CASSLRRTSAGDTQYF. The CDR3 region has the DNA TGTGCCAGCAGCTTAAGGAGGACTAGCGCAGGAGATACGCAGTATTTT.

The V call is TRBV25-1, the J call TRBJ2-3; tentative D call: TRBD2 (5 bases). There are 17 residues in the CDR3. V was shortened by 2 bases and J by 1 base, with 16 bases between the two germline ends. Germline V gene lookup returns CDR1 MGHDK and CDR2 SYGVNS. The CDR3 sequence: CASSENGGEWGTDTQYF. The CDR3 nucleotides are TGTGCCAGCAGTGAAAACGGAGGAGAGTGGGGCACAGATACGCAGTATTTT.

The genes are TRBV10-2 and TRBJ1-5; no clear D. Per germline, CDR1 WSHSY and CDR2 SAAADI. This CDR3 has 15 amino acids. V was trimmed by 3 bases and J by 11 bases, leaving 20 bases between them. CDR3 DNA sequence: TGCGCCAGCAGTGATGCGACTCACTACCTCCCGGCCCAGCATTTT. Its protein is CASSDATHYLPAQHF.

The chain recombines TRBV9 with TRBJ2-3; D gene ambiguous. The CDR3 runs to 15 residues. V lost 4 bases to trimming and J lost 4 bases, with 16 bases between them. From germline, CDR1 is SGDLS and CDR2 YYNGEE. CDR3 amino acids: CASSTLNDFADTQYF. CDR3 DNA sequence: TGTGCCAGCAGCACCCTAAACGACTTCGCAGATACGCAGTATTTT.

The gene calls are TRBV27 and TRBJ2-1, with a tentative D call TRBD2 (5 bases). Trimming took 5 bases from V and 2 from J, leaving 10 bases between them. The CDR3 spans 14 residues. Germline loops: CDR1 MNHEY, CDR2 SMNVEV (reference sequence). CDR3 amino acids: CASSPSGTYNEQFF. CDR3 coding DNA: TGTGCCAGCAGTCCCTCCGGGACCTACAATGAGCAGTTCTTC.

The gene calls are TRBV7-9 and TRBJ2-7; possible D gene TRBD2, 7 bases. This CDR3 is built from 13 residues. V lost 7 bases and J 3 bases, leaving 13 bases between the germline ends. Germline CDR1 SEHNR, CDR2 FQNEAQ (reference sequence). In nucleotides, the CDR3 is TGTGCCAGCACCAGAGGGGGGGACTACGAGCAGTACTTC. This sequence encodes CASTRGGDYEQYF.

V is TRBV6-1 and J is TRBJ2-3; 8 nucleotides agree with TRBD2. The CDR3 has 15 residues. V was pared by 3 bases and J by 4 bases, with 6 bases of the junction left unmatched. From germline, CDR1 is MNHNS and CDR2 SASEGT. The CDR3 spells CASSESGRGSDTQYF. The DNA for the CDR3 is TGTGCCAGCAGTGAGAGCGGGAGAGGGTCAGATACGCAGTATTTT.